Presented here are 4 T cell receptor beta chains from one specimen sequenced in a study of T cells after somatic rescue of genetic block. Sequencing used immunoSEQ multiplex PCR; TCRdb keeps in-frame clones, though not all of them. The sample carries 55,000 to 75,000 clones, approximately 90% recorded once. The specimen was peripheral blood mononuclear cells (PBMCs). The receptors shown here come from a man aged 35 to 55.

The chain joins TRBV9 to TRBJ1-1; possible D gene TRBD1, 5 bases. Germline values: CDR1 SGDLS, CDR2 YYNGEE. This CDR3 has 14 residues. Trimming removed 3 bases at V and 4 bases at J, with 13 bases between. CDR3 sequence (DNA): TGTGCCAGCAGCGCTGATTGGGACGCCACTGAAGCTTTCTTT. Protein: CASSADWDATEAFF.

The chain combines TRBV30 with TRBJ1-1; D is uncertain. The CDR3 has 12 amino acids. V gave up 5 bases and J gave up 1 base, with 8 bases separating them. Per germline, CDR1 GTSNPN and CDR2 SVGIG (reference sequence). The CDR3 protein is CAWGGENTEAFF. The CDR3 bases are TGTGCCTGGGGTGGGGAGAACACTGAAGCTTTCTTT.

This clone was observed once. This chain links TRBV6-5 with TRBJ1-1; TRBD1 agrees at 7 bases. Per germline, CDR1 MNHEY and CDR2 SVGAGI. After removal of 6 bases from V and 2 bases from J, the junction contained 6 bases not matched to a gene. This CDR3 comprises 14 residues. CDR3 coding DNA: TGTGCCAGCAGGATCGGACAGGCAAACACTGAAGCTTTCTTT. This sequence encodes CASRIGQANTEAFF.

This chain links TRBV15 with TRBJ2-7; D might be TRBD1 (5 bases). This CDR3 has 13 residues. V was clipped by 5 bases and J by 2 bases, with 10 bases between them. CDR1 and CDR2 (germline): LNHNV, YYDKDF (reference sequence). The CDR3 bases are TGTGCCACCAGCGGTGACAGCCCCTACGAGCAGTACTTC. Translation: CATSGDSPYEQYF. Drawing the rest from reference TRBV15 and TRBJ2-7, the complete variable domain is DAMVIQNPRYQVTQFGKPVTLSCSQTLNHNVMYWYQQKSSQAPKLLFHYYDKDFNNEADTPDNFQSRRPNTSFCFLDIRSPGLGDTAMYLCATSGDSPYEQYFGPGTRLTVT.